The rows below give T cell receptor beta chains drawn from one sample of a study of cytomegalovirus exposure and HLA in healthy donors. TCRdb's copy holds only in-frame clones and misses some; the assay was immunoSEQ multiplex PCR. The sample includes over 150,000 clones, approximately 83% seen only once; the top ten take 0.08% to 0.1%. The sample comprised PBMCs. The source is a boy aged 2 to 10 in good health and CMV-seronegative. Both conserved end residues are part of each CDR3.

>TRBV7-8|TRBJ2-2
CASSEMEGGVTGELFF
>TRBV7-9|TRBJ1-6
CASSKILDSPLHF
>TRBV15|TRBJ1-6
CATSRVSGGNSPLHF
>TRBV11-1|TRBJ2-7
CASSPRRAVNEQYF
>TRBV4-3|TRBJ2-3
CASSQGAGKSTDTQYF
>TRBV7-9|TRBJ1-3
CASSRQGSGNTIYF
>TRBV4-3|TRBJ2-7
CASSLAAGETYEQYF
>TRBV27|TRBJ2-1
CASSDLAGGYNEQFF
>TRBV4-1|TRBJ1-2
CASSQGSGGHGYTF
>TRBV7-2|TRBJ2-7
CASSLGAQPAYEQYF
>TRBV6-5|TRBJ1-3
CASSKGARGNTIYF
>TRBV5-6|TRBJ2-2
CASSLDAGQGIVAGELFF
>TRBV9|TRBJ1-2
CASSGQAPQEYGYNFKEYGYTF
>TRBV27|TRBJ2-1
CASPWGHPHNEQFF
>TRBV5-4|TRBJ2-1
CASSLWQGYNEQFF
>TRBV5-4|TRBJ2-3
CASSLGTGLGEADTQYF
>TRBV9|TRBJ2-3
CASSPGGGSDDTQYF
>TRBV20-1|TRBJ1-2
CSANMGGGYTF
>TRBV6-6|TRBJ2-7
CASSNWDTSYEQYF
>TRBV5-4|TRBJ1-2
CASSLAYPRTGDGYTF
>TRBV6-5|TRBJ1-1
CASRQGAMNTEAFF
>TRBV6-5|TRBJ2-7
CASRNREGYGEQYF
>TRBV5-6|TRBJ1-6
CASSLVTGTLNSPLHF
>TRBV4-1|TRBJ2-1
CASSHPGQGSEQFF